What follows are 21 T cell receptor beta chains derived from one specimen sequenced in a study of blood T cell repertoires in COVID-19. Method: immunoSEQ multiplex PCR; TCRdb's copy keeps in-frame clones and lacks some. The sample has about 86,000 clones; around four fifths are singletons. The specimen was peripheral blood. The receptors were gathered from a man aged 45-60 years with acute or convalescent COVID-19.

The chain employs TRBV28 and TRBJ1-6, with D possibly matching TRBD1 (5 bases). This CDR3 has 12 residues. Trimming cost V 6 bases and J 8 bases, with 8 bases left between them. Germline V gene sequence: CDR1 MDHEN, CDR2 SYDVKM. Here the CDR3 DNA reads TGTGCCAGCAGCACGGGGGATTCACCCCTCCACTTT. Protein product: CASSTGDSPLHF.

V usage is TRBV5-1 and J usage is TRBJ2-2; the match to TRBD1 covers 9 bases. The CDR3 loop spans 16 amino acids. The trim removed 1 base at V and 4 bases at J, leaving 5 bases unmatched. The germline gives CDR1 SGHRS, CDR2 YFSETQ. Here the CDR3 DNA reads TGCGCCAGCAGCTTGATACAGGGGGCTGGCACCGGGGAGCTGTTTTTT. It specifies CASSLIQGAGTGELFF. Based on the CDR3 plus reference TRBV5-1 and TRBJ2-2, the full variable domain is KAGVTQTPRYLIKTRGQQVTLSCSPISGHRSVSWYQQTPGQGLQFLFEYFSETQRNKGNFPGRFSGRQFSNSRSEMNVSTLELGDSALYLCASSLIQGAGTGELFFGEGSRLTVL.

The CDR3 coding sequence is TGTGCCAGCTCACCACAAGGGACAGGGGCCTACGAGCAGTACTTC. Its protein product is CASSPQGTGAYEQYF. The chain employs TRBV18 and TRBJ2-7, with 10 bases identical to TRBD1. Germline V CDR1 and CDR2: KGHSH, LQKENI. This CDR3 region has 15 residues. Trimming cost V 1 base and J 2 bases; bases outside gene matches: 2.

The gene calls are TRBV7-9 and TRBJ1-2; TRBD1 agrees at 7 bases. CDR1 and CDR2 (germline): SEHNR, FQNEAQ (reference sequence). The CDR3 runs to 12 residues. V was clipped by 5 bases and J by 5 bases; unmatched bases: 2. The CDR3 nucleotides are TGTGCCAGCAGCGGGACAGAGTATGGCTACACCTTC. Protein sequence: CASSGTEYGYTF. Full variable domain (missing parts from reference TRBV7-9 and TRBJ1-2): DTGVSQNPRHKITKRGQNVTFRCDPISEHNRLYWYRQTLGQGPEFLTYFQNEAQLEKSRLLSDRFSAERPKGSFSTLEIQRTEQGDSAMYLCASSGTEYGYTFGSGTRLTVV.

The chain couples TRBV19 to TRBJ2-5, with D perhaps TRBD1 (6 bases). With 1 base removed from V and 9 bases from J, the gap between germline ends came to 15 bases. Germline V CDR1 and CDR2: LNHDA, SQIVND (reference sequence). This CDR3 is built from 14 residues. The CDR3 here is CASSIGGGEGAQYF. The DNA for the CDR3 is TGTGCCAGTAGTATAGGAGGTGGCGAGGGGGCCCAGTACTTC.

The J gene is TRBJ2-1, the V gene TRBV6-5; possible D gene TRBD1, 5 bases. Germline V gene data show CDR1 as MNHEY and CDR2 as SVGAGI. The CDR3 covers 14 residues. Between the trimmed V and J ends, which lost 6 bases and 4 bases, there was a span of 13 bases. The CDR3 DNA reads TGTGCCAGCAGAGGGCAGGGATATTACAATGAGCAGTTCTTC. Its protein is CASRGQGYYNEQFF.

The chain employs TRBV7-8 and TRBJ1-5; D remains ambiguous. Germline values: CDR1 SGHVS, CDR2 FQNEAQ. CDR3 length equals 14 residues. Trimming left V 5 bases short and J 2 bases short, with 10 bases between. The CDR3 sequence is CASSPVVGNQPQHF. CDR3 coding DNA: TGTGCCAGCAGCCCCGTCGTTGGCAATCAGCCCCAGCATTTT.

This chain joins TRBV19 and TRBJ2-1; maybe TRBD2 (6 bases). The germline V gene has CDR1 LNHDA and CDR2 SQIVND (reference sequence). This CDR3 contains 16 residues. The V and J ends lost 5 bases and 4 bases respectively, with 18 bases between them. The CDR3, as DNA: TGTGCCAGTAGTTACCGCCGGGAGTTGGGGTACAATGAGCAGTTCTTC. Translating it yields CASSYRRELGYNEQFF.

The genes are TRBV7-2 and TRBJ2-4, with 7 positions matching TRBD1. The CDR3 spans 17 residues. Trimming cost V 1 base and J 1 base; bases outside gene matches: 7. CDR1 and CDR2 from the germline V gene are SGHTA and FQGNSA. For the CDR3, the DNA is TGTGCCAGCAGCTTAGTTTGGCAGGGGGAGGCCAAAAACATTCAGTACTTC. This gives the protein CASSLVWQGEAKNIQYF.

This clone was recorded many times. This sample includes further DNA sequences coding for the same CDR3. DNA for the CDR3: TGTGCCAGCAGCCTTGGACAGGGAAACTATGGCTACACCTTC. It translates to CASSLGQGNYGYTF. The V and J genes are TRBV7-2 and TRBJ1-2; 8 positions agree with TRBD1. Germline CDR1 and CDR2: SGHTA and FQGNSA. The CDR3 is made up of 14 amino acids. The J segment lost 2 bases and the V segment lost 5 bases, leaving 4 bases of the junction unmatched.

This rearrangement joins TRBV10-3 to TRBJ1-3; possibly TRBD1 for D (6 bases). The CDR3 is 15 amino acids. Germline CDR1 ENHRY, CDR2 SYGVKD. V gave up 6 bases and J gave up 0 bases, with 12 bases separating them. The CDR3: CAIREGQFSGNTIYF. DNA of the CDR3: TGTGCCATCAGGGAAGGACAGTTCTCTGGAAACACCATATATTTT.

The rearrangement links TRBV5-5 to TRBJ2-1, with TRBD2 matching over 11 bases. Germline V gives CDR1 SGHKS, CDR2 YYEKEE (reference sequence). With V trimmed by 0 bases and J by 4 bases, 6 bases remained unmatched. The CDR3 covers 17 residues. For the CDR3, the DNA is TGTGCCAGCAGCTTGGCGGCTAGCGGGGGGCTTTACAATGAGCAGTTCTTC. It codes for CASSLAASGGLYNEQFF.

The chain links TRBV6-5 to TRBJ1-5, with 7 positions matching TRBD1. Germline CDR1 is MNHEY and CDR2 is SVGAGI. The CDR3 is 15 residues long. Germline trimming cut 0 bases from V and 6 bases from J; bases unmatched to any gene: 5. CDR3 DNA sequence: TGTGCCAGCAGTTACTCGCGACAGGGTGGTCAGCCCCAGCATTTT. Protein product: CASSYSRQGGQPQHF.

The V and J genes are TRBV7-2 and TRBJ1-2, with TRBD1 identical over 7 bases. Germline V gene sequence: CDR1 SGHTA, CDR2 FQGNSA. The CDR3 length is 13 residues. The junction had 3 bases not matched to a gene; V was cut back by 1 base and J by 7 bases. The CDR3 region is CASSLDRGGGYTF. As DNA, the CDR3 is TGTGCCAGCAGCTTAGACAGGGGAGGTGGCTACACCTTC. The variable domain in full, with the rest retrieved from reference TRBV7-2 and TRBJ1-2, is GAGVSQSPSNKVTEKGKDVELRCDPISGHTALYWYRQSLGQGLEFLIYFQGNSAPDKSGLPSDRFSAERTGGSVSTLTIQRTQQEDSAVYLCASSLDRGGGYTFGSGTRLTVV.

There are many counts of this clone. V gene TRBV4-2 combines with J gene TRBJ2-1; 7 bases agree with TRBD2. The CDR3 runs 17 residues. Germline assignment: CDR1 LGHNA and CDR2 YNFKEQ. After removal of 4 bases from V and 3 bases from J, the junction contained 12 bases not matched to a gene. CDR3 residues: CASSPRGGASGYNEQFF. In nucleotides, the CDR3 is TGTGCCAGCAGCCCCCGCGGCGGAGCTAGCGGCTACAATGAGCAGTTCTTC.

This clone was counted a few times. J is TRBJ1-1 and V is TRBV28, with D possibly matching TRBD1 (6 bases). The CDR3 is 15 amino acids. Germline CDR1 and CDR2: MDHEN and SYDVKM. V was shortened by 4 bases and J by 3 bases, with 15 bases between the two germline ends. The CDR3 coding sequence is TGTGCCAGCAGTTCCCCGACACAGGGTTACACTGAAGCTTTCTTT. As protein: CASSSPTQGYTEAFF.

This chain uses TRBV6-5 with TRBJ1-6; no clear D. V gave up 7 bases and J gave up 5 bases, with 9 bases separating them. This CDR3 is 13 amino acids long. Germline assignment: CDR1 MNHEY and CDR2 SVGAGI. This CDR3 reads CASNNEHNSPLHF. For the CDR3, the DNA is TGTGCCAGCAATAATGAGCATAATTCACCCCTCCACTTT.

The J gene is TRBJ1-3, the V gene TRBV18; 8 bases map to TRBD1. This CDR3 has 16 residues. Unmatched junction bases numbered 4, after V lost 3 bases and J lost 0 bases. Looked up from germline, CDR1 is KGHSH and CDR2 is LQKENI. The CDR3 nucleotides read TGTGCCAGCTCACCTCAACAGGGGGTCTCTGGAAACACCATATATTTT. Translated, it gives CASSPQQGVSGNTIYF. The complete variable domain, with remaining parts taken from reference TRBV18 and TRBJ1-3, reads NAGVMQNPRHLVRRRGQEARLRCSPMKGHSHVYWYRQLPEEGLKFMVYLQKENIIDESGMPKERFSAEFPKEGPSILRIQQVVRGDSAAYFCASSPQQGVSGNTIYFGEGSWLTVV.

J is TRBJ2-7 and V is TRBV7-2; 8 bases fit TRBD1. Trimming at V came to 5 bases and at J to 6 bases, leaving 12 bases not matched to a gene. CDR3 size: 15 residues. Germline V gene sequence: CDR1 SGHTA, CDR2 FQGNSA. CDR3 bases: TGTGCCAGCAGCCCACCCGCAGGGGGCTTGGTCGAGCAGTACTTC. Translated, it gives CASSPPAGGLVEQYF.

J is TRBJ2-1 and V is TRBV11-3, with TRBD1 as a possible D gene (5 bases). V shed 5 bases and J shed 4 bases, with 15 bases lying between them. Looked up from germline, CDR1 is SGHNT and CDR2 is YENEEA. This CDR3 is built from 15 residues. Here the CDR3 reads CASSPQGQGYNEQFF. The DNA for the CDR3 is TGTGCCAGCAGCCCCCAGGGTCAAGGATACAATGAGCAGTTCTTC.

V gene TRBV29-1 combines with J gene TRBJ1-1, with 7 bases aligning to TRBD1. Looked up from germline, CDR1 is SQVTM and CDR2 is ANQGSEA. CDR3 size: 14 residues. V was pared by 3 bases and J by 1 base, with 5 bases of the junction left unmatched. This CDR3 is CSVDRQGTNTEAFF. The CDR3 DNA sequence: TGCAGCGTTGACAGACAGGGTACGAACACTGAAGCTTTCTTT.